This T cell receptor (beta chain) was identified during a study of CD8 T cells in ankylosing spondylitis. The V end lost 7 bases, the J end lost 6 bases, and 25 bases lay between the germline ends. Germline V lookup: CDR1 SQVTM, CDR2 ANQGSEA. The length of the CDR3 is 16 residues. This clonotype was seen ten or more times. Its antigen remains unidentified. Findings and limits, study-wide: Prior work had noted some motif variants in reactive arthritis blood and synovial fluid. Clones linked with disease were CD8+ and fairly uncommon in the peripheral blood. Reportedly, matched ankylosing spondylitis synovial fluid was significantly enriched for disease-linked clones. Ankylosing spondylitis blood seemed to carry a telltale TCR beta motif made of seven or eight highly homologous variants.

As the method for making TCR beta libraries, quantitative 5'-RACE with molecular barcodes was used. Each CDR3 protein gets one entry after TCRdb re-called the 5' RACE reads with MiXCR. The data hold some 840,000 distinct CDR3 sequences, with approximately 12% observed a single time. Sequenced material: blood, either unsorted or a sorted T cell fraction (not recorded which). This rearrangement joins TRBV29-1 to TRBJ2-1, with D possibly TRBD2 on 7 matching bases. The sequence came from a male donor with ankylosing spondylitis. CDR3 sequence reads: CSAKGGGLRETNEQFF. In DNA form, the CDR3 reads TGCAGCGCAAAGGGGGGGGGACTCCGGGAGACCAATGAGCAGTTCTTC.